This section outlines one T cell receptor beta chain sequence together with its context. Its antigen is as yet unknown. These data belong to a study of vaccination effects on CD4 cells after COVID-19. For the study at large: Post-vaccine samples followed the second dose by a median of 72 days.

Study conclusions and caveats: Whether induced by infection or by vaccine, clones showed marked clonal contraction late after vaccination.

Generated by immunoSEQ multiplex PCR, the TCRdb table keeps only in-frame clones and is missing some. The sample shows over 25,000 clones, 80% of them seen only once. Pools of viral peptides were used by the ViraFEST assay to expand antigen-specific CD4+ T cells ahead of sequencing. On day 10 of culture, CD4+ T cells were separated out. Either the BNT162b2 or mRNA-1273 vaccine was given to participants in two doses. Absence of prior SARS-CoV-2 infection characterized the vaccine recipients, who showed negative nucleocapsid antibodies. About 2 million PBMC per well received 10 IU/ml IL-2 and 8 to 10 ug/ml peptides in culture. This clonotype originated in a human donor who received a COVID-19 vaccine. Some clones in this sample may be carry-over from other donors' samples. The sample was CD4+ T cells from PBMCs cultured with SARS-CoV-2 spike peptides, taken after COVID-19 vaccination.

This chain's CDR3 is CASSPPGTSLHEQFF. For the CDR3, the DNA is TGTGCCAGCTCACCACCCGGGACTAGTCTGCATGAGCAGTTCTTC. This sequence joins TRBV18 and TRBJ2-1, with TRBD2 matching 8 bases. The CDR3 runs to 15 residues. Germline V gives CDR1 KGHSH, CDR2 LQKENI. After removal of 0 bases from V and 8 bases from J, the junction contained 6 bases not matched to a gene.